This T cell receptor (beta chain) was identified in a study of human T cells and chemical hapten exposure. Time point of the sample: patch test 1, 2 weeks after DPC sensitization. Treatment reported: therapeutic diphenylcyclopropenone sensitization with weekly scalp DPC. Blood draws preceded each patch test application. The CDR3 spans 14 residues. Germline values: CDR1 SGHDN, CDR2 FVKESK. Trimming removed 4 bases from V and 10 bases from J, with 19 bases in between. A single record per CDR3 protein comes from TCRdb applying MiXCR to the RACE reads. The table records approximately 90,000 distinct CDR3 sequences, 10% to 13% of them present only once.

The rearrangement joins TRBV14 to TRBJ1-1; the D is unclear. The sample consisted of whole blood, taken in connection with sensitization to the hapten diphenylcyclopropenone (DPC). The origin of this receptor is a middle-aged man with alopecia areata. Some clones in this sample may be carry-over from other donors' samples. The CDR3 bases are TGTGCCAGCAGCCCTACCACCCTCAGGATCGGAGCTTTCTTT. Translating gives CASSPTTLRIGAFF.